The rows below give T cell receptor beta chains drawn from one sample of a study of CD8 T cells in Susac syndrome. Each CDR3 protein is one row after TCRdb ran MiXCR on the immunoSEQ multiplex PCR reads. The sample carries some 140,000 distinct CDR3 sequences, about 90% recorded once. Source material: CD8+ T cells from PBMCs. The receptors shown here come from a human donor with multiple sclerosis. The CDR3 runs from the conserved cysteine through the conserved F or W. D genes are given only for firm matches. Rows may omit the clone size; those that give it use once, few, many or a size class.

V gene	D gene	clone size	J gene	CDR3 protein	CDR3 DNA
TRBV7-9	TRBD1	medium-sized	TRBJ1-2	CASSFGTGGVDGYTF	TGTGCCAGCAGCTTCGGGACAGGGGGCGTCGATGGCTACACCTTC
TRBV11-2	NA	NA	TRBJ2-1	CASSLGSAKHEQFF	TGTGCCAGCAGCTTAGGCTCGGCCAAGCACGAGCAGTTCTTC
TRBV12-3/TRBV12-4	TRBD2	NA	TRBJ2-1	CASTPGGLAGHEQFF	TGTGCCAGCACCCCTGGGGGACTAGCGGGACATGAGCAGTTCTTC
TRBV29-1	NA	NA	TRBJ2-1	CSVFYNEQFF	TGCAGCGTCTTTTACAATGAGCAGTTCTTC
TRBV7-8	TRBD1	NA	TRBJ2-5	CASSSPGQAQETQYF	TGTGCCAGCAGCTCACCGGGACAGGCCCAAGAGACCCAGTACTTC
TRBV7-9	TRBD1	NA	TRBJ2-3	CASSAGQVVVTDTQYF	TGTGCCAGCAGCGCCGGACAGGTGGTGGTCACAGATACGCAGTATTTT
TRBV9	TRBD1	NA	TRBJ2-2	CASSGKGARVTGELFF	TGTGCCAGCAGCGGGAAGGGGGCCCGGGTCACCGGGGAGCTGTTTTTT
TRBV12-3/TRBV12-4	NA	once	TRBJ2-1	CASSIERSGEQFF	TGTGCCAGCAGCATAGAGCGATCTGGGGAGCAGTTCTTC
TRBV5-8	NA	NA	TRBJ1-5	CASSLGSRVKPQHF	TGTGCCAGCAGCTTGGGATCCAGGGTCAAGCCCCAGCATTTT
TRBV4-1	TRBD1	NA	TRBJ1-1	CASSWMGQGNTEAFF	TGCGCCAGCAGCTGGATGGGACAGGGAAACACTGAAGCTTTCTTT
TRBV3-1	NA	few	TRBJ2-7	CASSPLGAPGSYEQYF	TGTGCCAGCAGCCCCCTCGGAGCTCCGGGCTCCTACGAGCAGTACTTC
TRBV27	NA	NA	TRBJ2-7	CASSLGYRAFEQYF	TGTGCCAGCAGTTTAGGATATCGGGCCTTCGAGCAGTACTTC
TRBV29-1	TRBD2	NA	TRBJ2-7	CSVETSSYEQYF	TGCAGCGTCGAGACTAGCAGCTACGAGCAGTACTTC
TRBV24-1	NA	NA	TRBJ1-5	CATSGGFNQPQHF	TGTGCCACCAGTGGGGGTTTTAACCAGCCCCAGCATTTT
TRBV15	TRBD2	NA	TRBJ2-1	CATSRGTSGRGQFF	TGTGCCACCAGCAGGGGTACTAGCGGGAGGGGACAGTTCTTC
TRBV9	TRBD2	NA	TRBJ2-1	CASSGGWASGSNEQFF	TGTGCCAGCAGCGGGGGGTGGGCTAGCGGGAGTAATGAGCAGTTCTTC
TRBV9	NA	NA	TRBJ2-1	CASSVWGAGTYNEQFF	TGTGCCAGCAGCGTCTGGGGCGCGGGGACTTACAATGAGCAGTTCTTC
TRBV27	NA	NA	TRBJ2-1	CASSSDLYNEQFF	TGTGCCAGCAGTTCAGATTTGTACAATGAGCAGTTCTTC
TRBV27	NA	NA	TRBJ2-7	CASSFSGPYEQYF	TGTGCCAGCAGTTTCTCCGGCCCCTACGAGCAGTACTTC
TRBV7-9	NA	NA	TRBJ2-2	CASSLPIAEGTGELFF	TGTGCCAGCAGCCTACCGATAGCTGAAGGCACCGGGGAGCTGTTTTTT
TRBV6-2/TRBV6-3	NA	NA	TRBJ1-1	CASSYPIQEGIGFDTEAFF	TGTGCCAGCAGTTACCCAATTCAGGAGGGAATCGGGTTCGACACTGAAGCTTTCTTT
TRBV6-5	TRBD2	NA	TRBJ2-7	CASSSGLAGLTYEQYF	TGTGCCAGCAGTTCGGGACTAGCGGGACTAACCTACGAGCAGTACTTC
TRBV12-3/TRBV12-4	TRBD2	NA	TRBJ2-2	CASSPYGTSGSTGELFF	TGTGCCAGCAGTCCCTATGGGACTAGCGGGAGCACCGGGGAGCTGTTTTTT
TRBV27	TRBD2	once	TRBJ2-3	CASSLKFASGSTDTQYF	TGTGCCAGCAGTTTAAAATTCGCTAGCGGGAGCACAGATACGCAGTATTTT
TRBV5-1	NA	NA	TRBJ2-1	CASSGLNEQFF	TGCGCCAGCAGCGGTTTGAATGAGCAGTTCTTC
TRBV5-4	NA	NA	TRBJ2-7	CASSFSGSPSEQYF	TGTGCCAGCAGCTTCAGCGGGTCCCCGAGCGAGCAGTACTTC
TRBV7-9	TRBD2	NA	TRBJ2-7	CASSPSSSGREEQYF	TGTGCCAGCAGCCCATCCTCTAGCGGGAGGGAAGAGCAGTACTTC
TRBV6-5	TRBD2	NA	TRBJ2-1	CASSPGGSNEQFF	TGTGCCAGCAGCCCGGGGGGGTCCAATGAGCAGTTCTTC
TRBV25-1	NA	NA	TRBJ1-5	CASSDSLDQPQHF	TGTGCCAGCAGTGACTCCTTGGACCAGCCCCAGCATTTT
TRBV20-1	TRBD2	NA	TRBJ2-1	CSADSGSTLGSSYNEQFF	TGCAGTGCTGATAGCGGGAGTACTTTGGGTAGCTCCTACAATGAGCAGTTCTTC
TRBV11-2	TRBD1	NA	TRBJ1-5	CASSPGQGVLQPQHF	TGTGCCAGCAGCCCAGGACAGGGGGTACTTCAGCCCCAGCATTTT
TRBV6-6	NA	NA	TRBJ1-4	CASTLQVNADEKLFF	TGTGCCAGCACCCTACAGGTTAACGCTGATGAAAAACTGTTTTTT
TRBV28	NA	NA	TRBJ2-5	CASSFRGFQETQYF	TGTGCCAGCAGTTTCAGGGGTTTCCAAGAGACCCAGTACTTC
TRBV29-1	TRBD1	NA	TRBJ2-7	CSVESVETGTYEQYF	TGCAGCGTTGAATCGGTCGAGACAGGGACCTACGAGCAGTACTTC
TRBV7-9	TRBD2	few	TRBJ2-7	CASSTTSALYEQYF	TGTGCCAGCAGCACCACTAGCGCACTCTACGAGCAGTACTTC
TRBV7-9	NA	NA	TRBJ2-4	CASSLVPGDNIQYF	TGTGCCAGCAGCTTAGTTCCAGGGGACAACATTCAGTACTTC
TRBV29-1	NA	NA	TRBJ1-2	CSVEDPSVVGYTF	TGCAGCGTTGAAGATCCGTCGGTTGTGGGCTACACCTTC
TRBV4-1	NA	NA	TRBJ1-1	CASSPHGSSMNTEAFF	TGCGCCAGCAGCCCCCATGGGTCGTCTATGAACACTGAAGCTTTCTTT
TRBV3-1	NA	NA	TRBJ1-4	CASSQAGWVEKLFF	TGTGCCAGCAGCCAAGCAGGATGGGTGGAAAAACTGTTTTTT
TRBV7-2	NA	NA	TRBJ2-5	CASSLLGSGEETQYF	TGTGCCAGCAGCTTATTGGGCTCCGGGGAGGAGACCCAGTACTTC
TRBV27	NA	NA	TRBJ2-7	CASSGAAYALYEQYF	TGTGCCAGCTCCGGGGCGGCTTATGCCCTCTACGAGCAGTACTTC
TRBV15	TRBD2	NA	TRBJ2-5	CATSWLAGATGETQYF	TGTGCCACCTCATGGCTAGCGGGAGCAACCGGGGAGACCCAGTACTTC
TRBV2	NA	NA	TRBJ1-1	CASGRGWNTEAFF	TGTGCCAGCGGGCGGGGTTGGAACACTGAAGCTTTCTTT
TRBV14	NA	few	TRBJ2-7	CASSQAVSAPYEQYF	TGTGCCAGCAGCCAAGCAGTGAGCGCGCCCTACGAGCAGTACTTC
TRBV25-1	NA	NA	TRBJ2-1	CASSARNEQFF	TGTGCCAGCAGTGCTCGCAATGAGCAGTTCTTC
TRBV7-2	TRBD1	NA	TRBJ2-7	CASSSTGMLYEQYF	TGTGCCAGCAGCTCGACAGGGATGCTGTACGAGCAGTACTTC
TRBV4-3	NA	NA	TRBJ2-7	CASSQGVAYEQYF	TGCGCCAGCAGCCAAGGAGTCGCCTACGAGCAGTACTTC
TRBV12-3/TRBV12-4	NA	NA	TRBJ1-1	CASSFWGSEAFF	TGTGCCAGCAGTTTTTGGGGGTCTGAAGCTTTCTTT
TRBV29-1	NA	NA	TRBJ1-1	CSVDGAGRNTEAFF	TGCAGCGTTGATGGCGCGGGCCGGAACACTGAAGCTTTCTTT
TRBV27	NA	NA	TRBJ1-1	CASKSGTWGTEAFF	TGTGCCAGCAAATCTGGGACATGGGGGACTGAAGCTTTCTTT
TRBV6-1	NA	NA	TRBJ2-1	CASSPWGVGDEQFF	TGTGCCAGCAGTCCCTGGGGGGTAGGGGATGAGCAGTTCTTC
TRBV12-5	NA	NA	TRBJ2-1	CASGLGLTGYNEQFF	TGTGCTAGTGGTTTGGGACTCACGGGGTACAATGAGCAGTTCTTC
TRBV13	TRBD2	NA	TRBJ2-1	CASSRPTGTRGGEQFF	TGTGCCAGCAGCCGACCCACAGGGACTAGGGGTGGTGAGCAGTTCTTC
TRBV19	NA	NA	TRBJ2-7	CASSRQLSSYEQYF	TGTGCCAGCAGCCGACAGCTCAGCTCCTACGAGCAGTACTTC
TRBV6-2/TRBV6-3	NA	NA	TRBJ2-1	CASSFKRASYNEQFF	TGTGCCAGCAGTTTCAAGCGAGCCTCCTACAATGAGCAGTTCTTC
TRBV5-1	NA	NA	TRBJ2-1	CASSLGPEDEQFF	TGCGCCAGCAGCTTGGGCCCAGAAGATGAGCAGTTCTTC
TRBV3-1	TRBD2	NA	TRBJ2-1	CARRGLANNEQFF	TGTGCCAGGAGGGGACTAGCTAACAATGAGCAGTTCTTC
TRBV14	TRBD1	NA	TRBJ1-1	CASSQLTGYGEAFF	TGTGCCAGCAGCCAGCTGACAGGGTACGGTGAAGCTTTCTTT
TRBV6-5	NA	NA	TRBJ1-4	CASSYSGSGEKLFF	TGTGCCAGCAGTTACTCGGGGAGTGGTGAAAAACTGTTTTTT
TRBV5-6	NA	NA	TRBJ1-1	CASSPQWGTEAFF	TGTGCCAGCAGCCCGCAGTGGGGGACTGAAGCTTTCTTT